The 2 T cell receptor beta chains below all came from one sample that was sequenced in a study of shared clonotypes between healthy human individuals. Naive CD8 cells comprised CD45RO-negative, CCR7-positively selected cells, excluding terminally differentiated effector memory CD45RA+ cells. TCRdb's table, derived via immunoSEQ multiplex PCR, lists solely in-frame clones and lacks some. The sample contains about 2.1 million clones, over 85% of which appear only once. Sequenced input: naive CD8+ T cells from PBMCs. These receptor sequences come from a man younger than 35 in good health. Some clones in this sample may be carry-over from other donors' samples.

The chain recombines TRBV28 with TRBJ2-5; D ambiguous. The CDR3 length is 15 residues. V was shortened by 5 bases and J by 3 bases, with 16 bases between the two germline ends. Germline values: CDR1 MDHEN, CDR2 SYDVKM. The CDR3 DNA reads TGTGCCAGCAGTCGCTCATCGAGGTCAAAAGAGACCCAGTACTTC. Its protein is CASSRSSRSKETQYF.

This sequence joins TRBV27 and TRBJ2-2, with D uncertain. Germline values: CDR1 MNHEY, CDR2 SMNVEV (reference sequence). The CDR3 has 16 residues. Trimming left V 4 bases short and J 2 bases short, with 14 bases between. Here the CDR3 DNA reads TGTGCCAGCAGTTCCCAAATAACCGCAAACACCGGGGAGCTGTTTTTT. This sequence encodes CASSSQITANTGELFF.